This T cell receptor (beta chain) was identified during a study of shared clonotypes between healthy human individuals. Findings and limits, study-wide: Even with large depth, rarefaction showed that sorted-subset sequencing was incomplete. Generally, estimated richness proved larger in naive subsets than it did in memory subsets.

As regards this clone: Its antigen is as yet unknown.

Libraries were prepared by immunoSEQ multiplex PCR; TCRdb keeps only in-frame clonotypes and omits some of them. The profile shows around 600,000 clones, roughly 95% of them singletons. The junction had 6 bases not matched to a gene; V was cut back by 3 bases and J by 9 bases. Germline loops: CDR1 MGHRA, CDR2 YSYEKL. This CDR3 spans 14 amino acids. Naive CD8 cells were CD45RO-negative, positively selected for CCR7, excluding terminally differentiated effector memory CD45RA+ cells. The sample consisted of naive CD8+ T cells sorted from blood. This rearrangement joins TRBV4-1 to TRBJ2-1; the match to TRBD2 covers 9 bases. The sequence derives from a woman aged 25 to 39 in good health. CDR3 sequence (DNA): TGCGCCAGCAGCCAGGTAGCGGGAGAGGGTGAGCAGTTCTTC. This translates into CASSQVAGEGEQFF.